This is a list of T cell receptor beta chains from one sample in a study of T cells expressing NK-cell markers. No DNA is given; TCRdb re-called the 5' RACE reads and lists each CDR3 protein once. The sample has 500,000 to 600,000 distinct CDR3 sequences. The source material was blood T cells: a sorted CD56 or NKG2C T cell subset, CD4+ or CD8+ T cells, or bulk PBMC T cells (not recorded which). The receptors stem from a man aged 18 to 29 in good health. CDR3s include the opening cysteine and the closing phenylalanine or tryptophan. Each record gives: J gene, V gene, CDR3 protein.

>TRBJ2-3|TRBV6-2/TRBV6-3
CASRPSGSTDTQYF
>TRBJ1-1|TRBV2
CARQGQGTEAFF
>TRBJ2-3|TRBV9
CASSVGGSGNTQYF
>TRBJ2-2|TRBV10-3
CATRLNTGELFF
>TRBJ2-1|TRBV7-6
CASTFNPTVGDEQFF
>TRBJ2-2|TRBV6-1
CASSRDRVYTGELFF
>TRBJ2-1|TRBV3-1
CASSQVSGAGNEQFF
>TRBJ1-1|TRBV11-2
CASSGRGGEAFF
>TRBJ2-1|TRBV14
CASSQVRREFNEQFF
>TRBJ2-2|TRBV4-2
CASSQGAGGINTGELFF
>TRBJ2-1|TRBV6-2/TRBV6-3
CASSLAGGMNEQFF
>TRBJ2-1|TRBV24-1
CATSDPDHGQFF
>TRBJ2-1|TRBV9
CASSVRVLDDEQFF
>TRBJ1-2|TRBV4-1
CASSSRSRGNYGYTF
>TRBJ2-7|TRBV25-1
CASSELTQAGEQYF
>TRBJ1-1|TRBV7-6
CASSLDLLGTEAFF